The rows below give T cell receptor beta chains drawn from one sample of a study of T cell responses to AZD1222 COVID-19 vaccine. Using immunoSEQ multiplex PCR, the repertoire was profiled, and TCRdb retains in-frame clones only, with some absent. In the table there are some 130,000 clones, about 90% of which are singletons. The sequences come from peripheral blood, collected 28 days after the second AZD1222 dose. The receptors here all came from an adult who received the AZD1222 COVID-19 vaccine. Both conserved end residues are part of each CDR3. D genes are given only for firm matches. Size is omitted from some rows. Given values are once, few, many or a class for expanded clones.

D | J | V | size | CDR3 | DNA
TRBD1 | TRBJ1-2 | TRBV28 | . | CASSSLRTGLYGYTF | TGTGCCAGCAGTTCTCTACGGACAGGGTTGTATGGCTACACCTTC
. | TRBJ2-7 | TRBV4-1 | once | CASSQALRTFETYYEQYF | TGCGCCAGCAGCCAAGCGTTGAGGACATTCGAAACTTACTACGAGCAGTACTTC
. | TRBJ2-1 | TRBV12-3/TRBV12-4 | . | CASDRGHYNEQFF | TGTGCCAGCGATAGGGGACACTACAATGAGCAGTTCTTC
TRBD2 | TRBJ2-1 | TRBV6-2/TRBV6-3 | . | CASSYGAGGNYNEQFF | TGTGCCAGCAGTTACGGAGCGGGGGGAAACTACAATGAGCAGTTCTTC
TRBD1 | TRBJ1-1 | TRBV28 | . | CASSLYRGDTEAFF | TGTGCCAGCAGTTTATACAGGGGGGACACTGAAGCTTTCTTT
. | TRBJ2-1 | TRBV19 | . | CASRGSGVEEQFF | TGTGCCAGTAGGGGATCTGGGGTCGAGGAGCAGTTCTTC
. | TRBJ1-2 | TRBV6-4 | few | CASSEDPRGYGYTF | TGTGCCAGCAGTGAAGACCCCCGGGGCTATGGCTACACCTTC
. | TRBJ1-3 | TRBV7-3 | . | CASSPGGYSGNTIYF | TGTGCCAGCAGCCCTGGGGGGTACTCTGGAAACACCATATATTTT
TRBD1 | TRBJ1-2 | TRBV24-1 | . | CATSDSLDRGAKGYTF | TGTGCCACCAGTGATTCATTGGACAGGGGGGCGAAGGGCTACACCTTC
. | TRBJ1-5 | TRBV7-2 | . | CASSFGAGLGQPQHF | TGTGCCAGCAGCTTCGGGGCAGGGCTAGGTCAGCCCCAGCATTTT
TRBD1 | TRBJ1-2 | TRBV7-2 | few | CASSSGTGPYGYTF | TGTGCCAGCAGCTCGGGGACAGGTCCCTATGGCTACACCTTC
. | TRBJ2-4 | TRBV5-1 | . | CASSLAAQGNIQYF | TGCGCCAGCAGCTTGGCTGCACAGGGAAACATTCAGTACTTC
TRBD1 | TRBJ2-7 | TRBV29-1 | . | CSVADRASGEQYF | TGCAGCGTTGCGGACAGGGCAAGTGGGGAGCAGTACTTC
. | TRBJ1-5 | TRBV18 | . | CASSPVSGRLRGNQPQHF | TGTGCCAGCTCACCCGTCAGCGGTCGACTCAGGGGCAATCAGCCCCAGCATTTT
TRBD1 | TRBJ1-4 | TRBV28 | . | CASRLTGYREKLFF | TGTGCCAGCAGACTGACAGGGTATCGCGAAAAACTGTTTTTT
TRBD1 | TRBJ1-4 | TRBV4-3 | . | CASSQDSPGGFEKLFF | TGCGCCAGCAGCCAAGATTCCCCAGGGGGCTTTGAAAAACTGTTTTTT
. | TRBJ1-5 | TRBV30 | . | CAWSPGQRDQPQHF | TGTGCCTGGAGCCCCGGACAGAGGGATCAGCCCCAGCATTTT